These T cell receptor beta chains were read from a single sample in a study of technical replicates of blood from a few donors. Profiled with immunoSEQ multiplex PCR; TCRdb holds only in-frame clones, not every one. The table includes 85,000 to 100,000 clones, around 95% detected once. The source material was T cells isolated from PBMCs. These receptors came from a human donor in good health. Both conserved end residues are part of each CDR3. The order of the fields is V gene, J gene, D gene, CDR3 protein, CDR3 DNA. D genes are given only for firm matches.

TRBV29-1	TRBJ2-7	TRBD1	CSVEDRADSYEQYF	TGCAGCGTTGAGGACAGGGCCGACTCCTACGAGCAGTACTTC
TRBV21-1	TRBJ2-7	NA	CASSKALGQGAGEQYF	TGTGCCAGCAGCAAAGCGCTTGGCCAGGGGGCGGGCGAGCAGTACTTC
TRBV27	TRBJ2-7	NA	CASSAGRGYEQYF	TGTGCCAGCAGTGCAGGTAGAGGGTACGAGCAGTACTTC
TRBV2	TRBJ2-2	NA	CASFTGSGELFF	TGTGCCAGCTTTACGGGTTCCGGGGAGCTGTTTTTT
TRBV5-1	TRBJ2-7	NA	CASSYEGRGYEQYF	TGCGCCAGCAGCTACGAGGGCAGGGGCTACGAGCAGTACTTC
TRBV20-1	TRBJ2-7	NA	CSATSVYEQYF	TGCAGTGCTACTAGCGTGTACGAGCAGTACTTC
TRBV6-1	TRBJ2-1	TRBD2	CASSASGGGTYNEQFF	TGTGCCAGCAGTGCTTCCGGGGGGGGAACCTACAATGAGCAGTTCTTC
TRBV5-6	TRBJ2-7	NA	CASGVGATYEQYF	TGTGCCAGCGGGGTGGGGGCGACCTACGAGCAGTACTTC
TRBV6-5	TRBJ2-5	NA	CASSYRAGIETQYF	TGTGCCAGCAGTTACCGGGCAGGGATAGAGACCCAGTACTTC
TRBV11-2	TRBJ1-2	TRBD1	CASSLDGTGPSYGYTF	TGTGCCAGCAGCTTAGATGGGACAGGACCCTCCTATGGCTACACCTTC
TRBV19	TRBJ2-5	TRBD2	CASRLTSGGETQYF	TGTGCCAGTAGATTGACTAGCGGAGGAGAGACCCAGTACTTC
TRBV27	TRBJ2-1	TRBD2	CASSLFPALAGVHEQFF	TGTGCCAGCAGTTTATTTCCCGCCCTAGCGGGAGTCCATGAGCAGTTCTTC
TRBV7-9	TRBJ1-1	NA	CASSLSRATEAFF	TGTGCCAGCAGCTTATCCAGGGCGACTGAAGCTTTCTTT
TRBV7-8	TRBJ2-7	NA	CASSLVGRPYEQYF	TGTGCCAGCAGCTTGGTCGGCAGGCCCTACGAGCAGTACTTC
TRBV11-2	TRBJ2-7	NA	CASSSGLAYEQYF	TGTGCCAGCAGCTCGGGACTTGCCTACGAGCAGTACTTC